Sequencing of this TCR beta chain was carried out in a study of neoadjuvant nivolumab and ipilimumab in lung cancer (TCRdb year 2020). Regarding the research as a whole: Nivolumab was administered intravenously at 3 mg/kg on days 1, 15 and 29, and in the combination arm ipilimumab 1 mg/kg was added on day 1 only. The primary trial endpoint was the major pathologic response (MPR) rate in the intention-to-treat population in each study arm. The trial treated about 45 patients with operable NSCLC: about 23 were randomized to nivolumab monotherapy and around 21 to nivolumab plus ipilimumab. The study compared TCR repertoires in pretherapy (baseline) peripheral blood with TCR repertoires in tumors resected at surgery after neoadjuvant immune checkpoint blockade. Matched pretherapy and resected tumor pairs were analyzed from seven patients, of whom four had been treated with nivolumab and three with nivolumab plus ipilimumab. Study-level results and caveats: TCR richness in pretherapy blood showed a positive correlation with richness in tumors resected after neoadjuvant therapy (Spearman R of about 0.79). TCR sequencing was performed in a small number of samples. No significant correlation was found between TCR clonality and pathologic tumor regression, and only a single major-pathologic-response sample was available for the analysis of TCR clonality versus pathologic tumor regression. Tumor T-cell richness and clonality rose from pretherapy to surgery in three of three dual-therapy tumors but in only two of four nivolumab-treated tumors. Resected tumors had greater TCR richness and clonality than tumor-adjacent uninvolved lung, and increases were observed in more dual-therapy-treated tumors.

The method was the immunoSEQ multiplex PCR assay. In the source study's methods: Richness and clonality were used to summarize the repertoires, and clones that significantly expanded or contracted between pre- and post-therapy samples were identified. TCRdb carries this immuneACCESS record with in-frame sequences only. Its versions omit some clonotypes, under half of them owing to an unresolved V gene in the studies checked, with the rest unexplained. V and J calls and clone size come straight from that table; D and trimming were deduced from the DNA. The sample has tens of thousands of clones on record, approximately 90% of them singletons. The ten top clones hold about 5% of the sample. The intended sense of this specimen's time point label: at surgical resection after neoadjuvant nivolumab +/- ipilimumab. Samples were obtained from the phase 2 randomized NEOSTAR trial, in which neoadjuvant nivolumab or nivolumab plus ipilimumab followed by surgery was tested in operable NSCLC.

As to this clone: There is no known antigen for this receptor. No base quality information exists; no much larger clone differs at one position.

The specimen was peripheral blood, collected after neoadjuvant nivolumab, alone or with ipilimumab, at or shortly before surgery. This clonotype originated in an adult with non-small cell lung cancer.

The DNA sequence is given as TGTGCCAGCAGCTTAGTGAGGGGTAATGAGCAGTTCTTC. It encodes CASSLVRGNEQFF. Recombination joined TRBV11-2 with TRBJ2-1, with the D assignment possibly TRBD1 or TRBD2, given 5 matching bases for each. Trimming removed 1 base from V and 7 bases from J, leaving 8 bases between the germline ends. CDR1 and CDR2, per the germline V gene, are SGHAT and FQNNGV. Measured from the cysteine to the phenylalanine, the CDR3 is 13 residues long. The sequence is cut down to CDR3 DNA, 39 bases in frame from base 1. Extended through the reference TRBV11-2 and TRBJ2-1 proteins, this CDR3 yields the full variable domain: EAGVAQSPRYKIIEKRQSVAFWCNPISGHATLYWYQQILGQGPKLLIQFQNNGVVDDSQLPKDRFSAERLKGVDSTLKIQPAKLEDSAVYLCASSLVRGNEQFFGPGTRLTVL.